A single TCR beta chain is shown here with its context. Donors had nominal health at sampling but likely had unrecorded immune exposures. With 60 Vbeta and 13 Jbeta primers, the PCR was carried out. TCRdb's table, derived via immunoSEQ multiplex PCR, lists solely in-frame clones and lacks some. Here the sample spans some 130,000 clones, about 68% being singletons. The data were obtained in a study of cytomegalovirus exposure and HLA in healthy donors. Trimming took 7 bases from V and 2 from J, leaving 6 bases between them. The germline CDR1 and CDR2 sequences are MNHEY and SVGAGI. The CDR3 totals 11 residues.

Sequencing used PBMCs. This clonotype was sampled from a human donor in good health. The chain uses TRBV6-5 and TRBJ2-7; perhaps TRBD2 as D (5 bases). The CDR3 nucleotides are TGTGCCAGCAAGAGGGCCTACGAGCAGTACTTC. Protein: CASKRAYEQYF.